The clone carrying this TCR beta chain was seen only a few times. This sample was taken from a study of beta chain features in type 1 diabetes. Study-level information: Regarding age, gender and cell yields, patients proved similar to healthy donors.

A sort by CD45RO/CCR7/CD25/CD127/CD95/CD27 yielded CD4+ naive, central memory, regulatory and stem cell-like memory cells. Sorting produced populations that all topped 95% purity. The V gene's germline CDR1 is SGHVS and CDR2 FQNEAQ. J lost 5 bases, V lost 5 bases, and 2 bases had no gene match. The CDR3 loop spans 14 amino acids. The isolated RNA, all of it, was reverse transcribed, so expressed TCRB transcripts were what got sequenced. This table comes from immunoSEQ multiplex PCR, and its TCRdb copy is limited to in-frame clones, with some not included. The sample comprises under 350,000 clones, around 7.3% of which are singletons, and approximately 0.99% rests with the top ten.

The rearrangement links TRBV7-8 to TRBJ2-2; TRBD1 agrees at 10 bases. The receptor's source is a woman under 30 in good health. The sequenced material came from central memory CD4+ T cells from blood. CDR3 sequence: CASSRDRGTGELFF. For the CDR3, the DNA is TGTGCCAGCAGCCGGGACAGGGGAACCGGGGAGCTGTTTTTT.